This T cell receptor beta chain is drawn from a study of early T cells in non-severe SARS-CoV-2 infection. Study overall: Sequencing of unsorted whole blood was done on bulk RNA, leaving chains unpaired. Study results and limitations: Anti-spike CD8 responses were favored in VDJdb matching, and private and CD4 specificities were missed.

The TCR library protocol attached unique molecular identifiers to the individual cDNA molecules. Using its own MiXCR run on the 5' RACE reads, TCRdb lists one record per CDR3 protein. This sample carries about 87,000 distinct CDR3 sequences, 11% to 15% of them seen once, and the ten largest clones take roughly 6.5%. The sample holds many counts of this clonotype. Its antigen is not known. In germline, CDR1 is MNHEY, CDR2 SVGAGI. With 6 bases removed from V and 6 bases from J, the gap between germline ends came to 14 bases. The CDR3 spans 13 residues. This chain joins TRBV6-5 and TRBJ1-2; unclear D gene. The receptor was isolated from an adult who was a healthcare worker with PCR-confirmed SARS-CoV-2 infection or an uninfected control (not recorded which). The sequenced sample consisted of whole blood. DNA of the CDR3: TGTGCCAGCAGCCACAATCCGGGTAATGGCTACACCTTC. It translates to CASSHNPGNGYTF.